This T cell receptor beta chain was profiled in a study of T cell responses to AZD1222 COVID-19 vaccine. Study outcomes and limitations: Nearly half of spike-specific TCRs reportedly target unmutated variant regions.

Some clones are missing from TCRdb's copy, which holds only in-frame ones; the method was immunoSEQ multiplex PCR. The sample consists of some 130,000 clones, 91% of them appearing once. A word on this clone: Its matching antigen is unknown.

This CDR3 contains 15 residues. Per the germline V gene, CDR1 is SGHTS and CDR2 is YDEGEE. The J segment lost 0 bases and the V segment lost 4 bases, leaving 6 bases of the junction unmatched. The chain is built from TRBV5-8 and TRBJ1-1, with TRBD1 matching over 7 bases. This receptor was identified in an adult in good health. This sample comprised peripheral blood, obtained on day 0 of AZD1222 vaccination. The CDR3 DNA is TGTGCCAGCAGCCCGGTACAGGGGATGAACACTGAAGCTTTCTTT. It is translated as CASSPVQGMNTEAFF. The full variable domain, rest sourced from reference TRBV5-8 and TRBJ1-1, is EAGVTQSPTHLIKTRGQQATLRCSPISGHTSVYWYQQALGLGLQFLLWYDEGEERNRGNFPPRFSGRQFPNYSSELNVNALELEDSALYLCASSPVQGMNTEAFFGQGTRLTVV.